This is a list of T cell receptor beta chains from one sample in a study of blood T cell repertoires in COVID-19. Repertoires were generated with immunoSEQ multiplex PCR, while TCRdb's copy carries only in-frame clones and drops some. The sample lists about 170,000 clones; 84% were seen once. Sequenced material: peripheral blood. The receptors stem from a woman in her sixties or seventies with COVID-19, enrolled during active disease. CDR3s include the opening cysteine and the closing phenylalanine or tryptophan. The D gene is left open where the match is weak. Clone size is stated in some rows and not others, as once, few, many or a class when expanded.

D gene: .
J gene: TRBJ1-1
CDR3 length: 15
V gene: TRBV6-1
clone size: few
CDR3 protein: CASSEVTGQNTEAFF
CDR3 DNA: TGTGCCAGCAGTGAAGTTACAGGGCAGAACACTGAAGCTTTCTTT

D gene: .
J gene: TRBJ2-2
CDR3 length: 15
V gene: TRBV11-3
clone size: .
CDR3 protein: CASSLASGIAGELFF
CDR3 DNA: TGTGCCAGCAGCTTAGCTTCGGGGATCGCCGGGGAGCTGTTTTTT

D gene: .
J gene: TRBJ1-4
CDR3 length: 13
V gene: TRBV24-1
clone size: .
CDR3 protein: CATLQGFNEKLFF
CDR3 DNA: TGTGCCACCCTTCAGGGCTTTAATGAAAAACTGTTTTTT

D gene: .
J gene: TRBJ2-1
CDR3 length: 20
V gene: TRBV21-1
clone size: .
CDR3 protein: CASSGRNRAQPTYSYNEQFF
CDR3 DNA: TGTGCCAGCAGCGGACGAAACAGGGCCCAACCCACCTACTCGTACAATGAGCAGTTCTTC

D gene: .
J gene: TRBJ1-2
CDR3 length: 10
V gene: TRBV9
clone size: few
CDR3 protein: CASSGEGYTF
CDR3 DNA: TGTGCCAGCAGTGGGGAGGGCTACACCTTC

D gene: .
J gene: TRBJ2-3
CDR3 length: 12
V gene: TRBV11-2
clone size: .
CDR3 protein: CASSPQTDTQYF
CDR3 DNA: TGTGCCAGCAGCCCCCAAACAGATACGCAGTATTTT

D gene: .
J gene: TRBJ2-3
CDR3 length: 14
V gene: TRBV6-5
clone size: .
CDR3 protein: CASSYGAYTDTQYF
CDR3 DNA: TGTGCCAGCAGTTATGGGGCGTACACAGATACGCAGTATTTT

D gene: .
J gene: TRBJ1-5
CDR3 length: 13
V gene: TRBV28
clone size: .
CDR3 protein: CASRYPGGQPQHF
CDR3 DNA: TGTGCCAGCCGTTACCCCGGAGGTCAGCCCCAGCATTTT

D gene: TRBD2
J gene: TRBJ2-5
CDR3 length: 15
V gene: TRBV5-8
clone size: .
CDR3 protein: CASSLVFGGAETQYF
CDR3 DNA: TGTGCCAGCAGCTTGGTGTTCGGGGGGGCAGAGACCCAGTACTTC

D gene: .
J gene: TRBJ1-2
CDR3 length: 15
V gene: TRBV14
clone size: .
CDR3 protein: CASSQVRGESYGYTF
CDR3 DNA: TGTGCCAGCAGCCAAGTACGGGGGGAGAGCTATGGCTACACCTTC

D gene: TRBD1
J gene: TRBJ1-6
CDR3 length: 18
V gene: TRBV27
clone size: .
CDR3 protein: CASSLSGQGRSWNSPLHF
CDR3 DNA: TGTGCCAGCAGTTTATCGGGACAGGGGCGTTCGTGGAATTCACCCCTCCACTTT

D gene: TRBD1
J gene: TRBJ2-7
CDR3 length: 14
V gene: TRBV19
clone size: .
CDR3 protein: CASSDREISYEQYF
CDR3 DNA: TGTGCCAGTAGTGACAGGGAGATCTCCTACGAGCAGTACTTC

D gene: .
J gene: TRBJ2-2
CDR3 length: 15
V gene: TRBV25-1
clone size: .
CDR3 protein: CASSNTGELTGELFF
CDR3 DNA: TGTGCCAGCAGTAACACCGGGGAGCTCACCGGGGAGCTGTTTTTT

D gene: .
J gene: TRBJ1-1
CDR3 length: 14
V gene: TRBV5-1
clone size: .
CDR3 protein: CASSLQGMKAEAFF
CDR3 DNA: TGCGCCAGCAGCTTGCAGGGAATGAAGGCTGAAGCTTTCTTT

D gene: TRBD1
J gene: TRBJ2-1
CDR3 length: 15
V gene: TRBV19
clone size: .
CDR3 protein: CASSARDRVYNEQFF
CDR3 DNA: TGTGCCAGTAGTGCCAGGGACAGGGTATACAATGAGCAGTTCTTC

D gene: .
J gene: TRBJ1-1
CDR3 length: 12
V gene: TRBV28
clone size: few
CDR3 protein: CASSSFGGRGFF
CDR3 DNA: TGTGCCAGCAGCTCTTTCGGGGGTAGAGGTTTCTTT

D gene: .
J gene: TRBJ1-1
CDR3 length: 13
V gene: TRBV6-5
clone size: .
CDR3 protein: CAISYTMNTEAFF
CDR3 DNA: TGTGCCATATCGTACACGATGAACACTGAAGCTTTCTTT

D gene: .
J gene: TRBJ2-3
CDR3 length: 13
V gene: TRBV10-2
clone size: few
CDR3 protein: CASWGELTDTQYF
CDR3 DNA: TGCGCCAGCTGGGGGGAGCTCACAGATACGCAGTATTTT

D gene: TRBD1
J gene: TRBJ1-1
CDR3 length: 12
V gene: TRBV29-1
clone size: .
CDR3 protein: CSARTGGTEAFF
CDR3 DNA: TGCAGCGCCCGGACAGGGGGCACTGAAGCTTTCTTT

D gene: TRBD1
J gene: TRBJ1-3
CDR3 length: 15
V gene: TRBV7-2
clone size: .
CDR3 protein: CASSFGQGNRNTIYF
CDR3 DNA: TGTGCCAGCAGCTTTGGACAGGGGAACAGAAACACCATATATTTT

D gene: TRBD2
J gene: TRBJ2-1
CDR3 length: 16
V gene: TRBV14
clone size: .
CDR3 protein: CASNPSSGSSYNEQFF
CDR3 DNA: TGTGCCAGCAACCCTTCTAGCGGGAGCTCCTACAATGAGCAGTTCTTC

D gene: .
J gene: TRBJ1-1
CDR3 length: 15
V gene: TRBV5-1
clone size: .
CDR3 protein: CASSLSIGGTTEAFF
CDR3 DNA: TGCGCCAGCAGCTTGTCTATCGGGGGGACCACTGAAGCTTTCTTT

D gene: .
J gene: TRBJ2-7
CDR3 length: 12
V gene: TRBV28
clone size: .
CDR3 protein: CASSSSAYEQYF
CDR3 DNA: TGTGCCAGCAGTTCTTCAGCCTACGAGCAGTACTTC

D gene: .
J gene: TRBJ2-1
CDR3 length: 13
V gene: TRBV27
clone size: .
CDR3 protein: CASSLFGQNEQFF
CDR3 DNA: TGTGCCAGCAGTTTATTTGGGCAAAATGAGCAGTTCTTC

D gene: .
J gene: TRBJ2-5
CDR3 length: 12
V gene: TRBV29-1
clone size: .
CDR3 protein: CSVEEHQETQYF
CDR3 DNA: TGCAGCGTCGAGGAACACCAAGAGACCCAGTACTTC

D gene: .
J gene: TRBJ1-6
CDR3 length: 15
V gene: TRBV3-1/TRBV3-2
clone size: few
CDR3 protein: CASRHTGSNNSPLHF
CDR3 DNA: TGTGCCAGCAGGCATACAGGGAGTAATAATTCACCCCTCCACTTT

D gene: .
J gene: TRBJ2-1
CDR3 length: 10
V gene: TRBV5-6
clone size: .
CDR3 protein: CARQPVEQFF
CDR3 DNA: TGTGCCCGACAGCCGGTTGAGCAGTTCTTC

D gene: TRBD1
J gene: TRBJ2-7
CDR3 length: 13
V gene: TRBV20-1
clone size: .
CDR3 protein: CSASLGGVPEQYF
CDR3 DNA: TGCAGTGCTAGTTTAGGGGGCGTACCCGAGCAGTACTTC

D gene: .
J gene: TRBJ1-1
CDR3 length: 14
V gene: TRBV29-1
clone size: .
CDR3 protein: CSVEDSGGKTEAFF
CDR3 DNA: TGCAGCGTTGAAGATTCGGGGGGAAAAACTGAAGCTTTCTTT

D gene: TRBD2
J gene: TRBJ2-1
CDR3 length: 17
V gene: TRBV27
clone size: .
CDR3 protein: CASTTSGTAPAWNEQFF
CDR3 DNA: TGTGCCAGCACGACTAGCGGGACCGCCCCAGCTTGGAATGAGCAGTTCTTC

D gene: .
J gene: TRBJ1-1
CDR3 length: 14
V gene: TRBV28
clone size: .
CDR3 protein: CASSLQTMNTEAFF
CDR3 DNA: TGTGCCAGCAGTTTGCAGACTATGAACACTGAAGCTTTCTTT

D gene: TRBD1
J gene: TRBJ1-4
CDR3 length: 14
V gene: TRBV6-6
clone size: .
CDR3 protein: CASRGGQSNEKLFF
CDR3 DNA: TGTGCCAGCAGAGGGGGACAGAGTAATGAAAAACTGTTTTTT

D gene: .
J gene: TRBJ2-1
CDR3 length: 15
V gene: TRBV18
clone size: .
CDR3 protein: CASSPPVLGGNEQFF
CDR3 DNA: TGTGCCAGCTCACCACCGGTTCTAGGGGGCAATGAGCAGTTCTTC

D gene: TRBD1
J gene: TRBJ1-1
CDR3 length: 14
V gene: TRBV7-2
clone size: once
CDR3 protein: CASSPRTGITEAFF
CDR3 DNA: TGTGCCAGCAGCCCTAGGACAGGGATAACTGAAGCTTTCTTT

D gene: TRBD1
J gene: TRBJ1-2
CDR3 length: 16
V gene: TRBV3-1/TRBV3-2
clone size: .
CDR3 protein: CASSHKGQGAYYGYTF
CDR3 DNA: TGTGCCAGCAGCCACAAGGGACAGGGTGCTTACTATGGCTACACCTTC

D gene: .
J gene: TRBJ2-1
CDR3 length: 16
V gene: TRBV18
clone size: .
CDR3 protein: CASSPLRTFSYNEQFF
CDR3 DNA: TGTGCCAGCTCACCACTCCGGACTTTCTCCTACAATGAGCAGTTCTTC

D gene: .
J gene: TRBJ1-2
CDR3 length: 15
V gene: TRBV19
clone size: .
CDR3 protein: CASSMGGFTNYGYTF
CDR3 DNA: TGTGCCAGTAGCATGGGAGGATTCACTAACTATGGCTACACCTTC

D gene: TRBD2
J gene: TRBJ2-2
CDR3 length: 14
V gene: TRBV5-1
clone size: .
CDR3 protein: CASSWGLGAGELFF
CDR3 DNA: TGCGCCAGCAGCTGGGGACTAGGTGCCGGGGAGCTGTTTTTT

D gene: .
J gene: TRBJ1-1
CDR3 length: 17
V gene: TRBV11-2
clone size: .
CDR3 protein: CASRPRTGGVIDTEAFF
CDR3 DNA: TGTGCCAGCAGACCCCGCACAGGTGGGGTGATCGACACTGAAGCTTTCTTT

D gene: .
J gene: TRBJ2-3
CDR3 length: 18
V gene: TRBV11-2
clone size: .
CDR3 protein: CASSLRGGGVSSTDTQYF
CDR3 DNA: TGTGCCAGCAGCTTAAGAGGGGGCGGGGTTTCGAGCACAGATACGCAGTATTTT

D gene: .
J gene: TRBJ2-2
CDR3 length: 14
V gene: TRBV3-1/TRBV3-2
clone size: .
CDR3 protein: CASSQRGSTGELFF
CDR3 DNA: TGTGCCAGCAGCCAACGGGGGAGCACCGGGGAGCTGTTTTTT

D gene: TRBD1
J gene: TRBJ1-2
CDR3 length: 17
V gene: TRBV19
clone size: .
CDR3 protein: CASSRLVTGVTNYGYTF
CDR3 DNA: TGTGCCAGTAGTCGGTTGGTGACAGGGGTAACTAACTATGGCTACACCTTC

D gene: .
J gene: TRBJ2-7
CDR3 length: 15
V gene: TRBV29-1
clone size: few
CDR3 protein: CSVEGGRKDYHEQYF
CDR3 DNA: TGCAGCGTTGAGGGGGGTCGAAAGGACTATCACGAGCAGTACTTC

D gene: .
J gene: TRBJ2-3
CDR3 length: 15
V gene: TRBV6-1
clone size: .
CDR3 protein: CASSEWPTSTDTQYF
CDR3 DNA: TGTGCCAGCAGTGAATGGCCGACTTCCACAGATACGCAGTATTTT

D gene: .
J gene: TRBJ2-2
CDR3 length: 16
V gene: TRBV11-1
clone size: .
CDR3 protein: CASSSGRVANTGELFF
CDR3 DNA: TGTGCCAGCAGCAGCGGTAGAGTAGCGAACACCGGGGAGCTGTTTTTT

D gene: TRBD1
J gene: TRBJ1-4
CDR3 length: 16
V gene: TRBV28
clone size: .
CDR3 protein: CASSSRGQGGREKLFF
CDR3 DNA: TGTGCCAGCAGTTCACGTGGACAGGGAGGTAGAGAAAAACTGTTTTTT

D gene: TRBD2
J gene: TRBJ2-2
CDR3 length: 15
V gene: TRBV2
clone size: .
CDR3 protein: CASTPLAGGTGELFF
CDR3 DNA: TGTGCCAGCACTCCACTAGCGGGGGGGACCGGGGAGCTGTTTTTT

D gene: .
J gene: TRBJ2-3
CDR3 length: 12
V gene: TRBV29-1
clone size: .
CDR3 protein: CSVGPGTDTQYF
CDR3 DNA: TGCAGCGTGGGGCCGGGCACAGATACGCAGTATTTT

D gene: TRBD2
J gene: TRBJ2-3
CDR3 length: 15
V gene: TRBV9
clone size: .
CDR3 protein: CASSRLAGNTDTQYF
CDR3 DNA: TGTGCCAGCAGCCGACTAGCGGGGAACACAGATACGCAGTATTTT

D gene: .
J gene: TRBJ1-5
CDR3 length: 17
V gene: TRBV20-1
clone size: .
CDR3 protein: CSASGTVGVYSNQPQHF
CDR3 DNA: TGCAGTGCTAGTGGGACCGTCGGGGTTTATAGCAATCAGCCCCAGCATTTT

D gene: .
J gene: TRBJ2-1
CDR3 length: 19
V gene: TRBV7-9
clone size: .
CDR3 protein: CASSSKGGRSFRRDNEQFF
CDR3 DNA: TGTGCCAGCAGCTCCAAAGGGGGTCGTTCTTTTAGGCGGGACAATGAGCAGTTCTTC

D gene: .
J gene: TRBJ1-1
CDR3 length: 13
V gene: TRBV18
clone size: .
CDR3 protein: CASSPGSFTEAFF
CDR3 DNA: TGTGCCAGCTCACCAGGGAGTTTCACTGAAGCTTTCTTT